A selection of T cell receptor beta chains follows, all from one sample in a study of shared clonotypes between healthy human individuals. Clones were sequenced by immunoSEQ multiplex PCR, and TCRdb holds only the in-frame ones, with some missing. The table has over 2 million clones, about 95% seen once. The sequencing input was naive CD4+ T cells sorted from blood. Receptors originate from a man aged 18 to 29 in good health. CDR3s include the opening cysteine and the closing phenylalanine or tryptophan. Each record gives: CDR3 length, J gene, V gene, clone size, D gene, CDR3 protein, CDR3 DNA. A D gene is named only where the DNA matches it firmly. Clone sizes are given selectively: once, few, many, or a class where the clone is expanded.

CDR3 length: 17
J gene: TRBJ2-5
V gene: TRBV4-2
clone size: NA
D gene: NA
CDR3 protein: CASSQDNIGELRETQYF
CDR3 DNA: TGTGCCAGCAGCCAAGATAATATCGGGGAGCTCAGAGAGACCCAGTACTTC

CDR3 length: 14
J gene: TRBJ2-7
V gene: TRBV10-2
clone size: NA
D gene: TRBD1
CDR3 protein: CASSPGQGTGEQYF
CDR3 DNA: TGCGCCAGCAGTCCGGGACAGGGGACAGGGGAGCAGTACTTC

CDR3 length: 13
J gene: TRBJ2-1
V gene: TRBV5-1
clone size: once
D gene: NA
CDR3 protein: CASSLELYNEQFF
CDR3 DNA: TGCGCCAGCAGCTTGGAACTATACAATGAGCAGTTCTTC

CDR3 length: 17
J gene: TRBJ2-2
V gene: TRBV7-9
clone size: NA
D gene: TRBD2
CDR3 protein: CASSLTPGTTNTGELFF
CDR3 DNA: TGTGCCAGCAGCTTGACTCCGGGGACTACCAACACCGGGGAGCTGTTTTTT

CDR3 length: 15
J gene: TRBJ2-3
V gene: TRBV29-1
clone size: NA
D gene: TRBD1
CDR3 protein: CSVDDRGSPTGTQYF
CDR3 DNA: TGCAGCGTTGATGACAGGGGCAGCCCTACCGGTACGCAGTATTTT

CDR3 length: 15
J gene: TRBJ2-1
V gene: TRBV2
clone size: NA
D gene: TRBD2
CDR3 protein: CASRGTSGSWNEQFF
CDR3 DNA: TGTGCCAGCAGGGGGACTAGCGGGAGCTGGAATGAGCAGTTCTTC

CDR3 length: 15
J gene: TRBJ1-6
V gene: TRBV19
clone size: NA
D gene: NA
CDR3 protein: CASSRESSYNSPLHF
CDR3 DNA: TGTGCCAGTAGTAGGGAAAGCTCCTATAATTCACCCCTCCACTTT

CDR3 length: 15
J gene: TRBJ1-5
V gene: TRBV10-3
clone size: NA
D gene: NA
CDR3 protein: CAISDVAGGWQPQHF
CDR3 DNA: TGTGCCATCAGTGACGTAGCGGGGGGCTGGCAGCCCCAGCATTTT

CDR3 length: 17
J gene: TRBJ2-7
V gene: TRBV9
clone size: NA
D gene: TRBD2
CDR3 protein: CASSVGPSGGSSYEQYF
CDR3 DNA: TGTGCCAGCAGCGTAGGACCTAGCGGGGGGAGCTCCTACGAGCAGTACTTC

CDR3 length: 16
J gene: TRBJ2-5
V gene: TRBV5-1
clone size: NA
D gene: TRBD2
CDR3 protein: CASSPRTSGGQETQYF
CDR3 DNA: TGCGCCAGCAGCCCCCGGACTAGCGGGGGCCAAGAGACCCAGTACTTC

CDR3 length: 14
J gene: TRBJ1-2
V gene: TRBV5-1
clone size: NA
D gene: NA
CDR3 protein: CASSAGLGNYGYTF
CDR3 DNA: TGCGCCAGCAGCGCGGGGCTGGGTAACTATGGCTACACCTTC

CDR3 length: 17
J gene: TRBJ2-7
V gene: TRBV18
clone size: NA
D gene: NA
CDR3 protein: CASSPRNGHSSPYEQYF
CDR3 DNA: TGTGCCAGCTCACCACGTAACGGCCACTCTTCCCCCTACGAGCAGTACTTC

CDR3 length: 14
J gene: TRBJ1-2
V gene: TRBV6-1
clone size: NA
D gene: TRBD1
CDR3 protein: CASSRPTGNYGYTF
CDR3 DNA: TGTGCCAGCAGCCGACCGACAGGGAACTATGGCTACACCTTC

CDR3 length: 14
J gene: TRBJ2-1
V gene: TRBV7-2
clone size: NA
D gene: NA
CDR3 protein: CASSLDRGSREQFF
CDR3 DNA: TGTGCCAGCAGCTTGGACCGGGGTTCGCGGGAGCAGTTCTTC

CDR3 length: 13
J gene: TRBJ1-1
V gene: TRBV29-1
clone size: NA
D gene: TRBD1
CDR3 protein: CSVGQGASTEAFF
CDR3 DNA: TGCAGCGTTGGGCAGGGGGCGAGTACTGAAGCTTTCTTT

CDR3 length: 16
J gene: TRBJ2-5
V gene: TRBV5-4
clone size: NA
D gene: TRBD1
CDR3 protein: CASSHSRDRGGETQYF
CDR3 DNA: TGTGCCAGCAGCCACAGCCGAGACAGGGGAGGAGAGACCCAGTACTTC

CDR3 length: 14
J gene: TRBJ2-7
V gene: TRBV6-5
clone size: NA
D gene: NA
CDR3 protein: CASSYSRGRYEQYF
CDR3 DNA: TGTGCCAGCAGTTACTCGAGGGGGAGGTACGAGCAGTACTTC

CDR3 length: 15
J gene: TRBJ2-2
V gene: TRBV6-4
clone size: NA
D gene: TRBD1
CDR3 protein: CASSRTGEGTGELFF
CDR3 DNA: TGTGCCAGCAGTAGGACAGGGGAAGGCACCGGGGAGCTGTTTTTT

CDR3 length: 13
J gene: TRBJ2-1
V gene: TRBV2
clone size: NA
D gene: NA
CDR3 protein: CASTLRDGNEQFF
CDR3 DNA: TGTGCCAGCACGCTTCGGGACGGCAATGAGCAGTTCTTC

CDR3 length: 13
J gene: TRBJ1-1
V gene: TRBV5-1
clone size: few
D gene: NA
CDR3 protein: CASSLQGNTEAFF
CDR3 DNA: TGCGCCAGCAGCTTGCAGGGGAACACTGAAGCTTTCTTT

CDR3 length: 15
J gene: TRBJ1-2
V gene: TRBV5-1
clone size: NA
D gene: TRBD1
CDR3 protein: CASSSAGTGTFGYTF
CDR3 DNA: TGCGCCAGCAGCTCCGCCGGGACAGGGACATTCGGCTACACCTTC

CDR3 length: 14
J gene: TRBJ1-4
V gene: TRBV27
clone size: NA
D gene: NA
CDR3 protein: CASSLNPRCCELFF
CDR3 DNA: TGTGCCAGCAGTTTAAATCCTCGATGTTGTGAACTGTTTTTT

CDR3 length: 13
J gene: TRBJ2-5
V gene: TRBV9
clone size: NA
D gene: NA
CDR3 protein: CASSVGNKETQYF
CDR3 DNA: TGTGCCAGCAGCGTAGGGAACAAAGAGACCCAGTACTTC